The 29 T cell receptor beta chains below come from one sample, sequenced in a study of regulatory dendritic cells for organ transplantation. Sorted subsets were CFSE-labeled and cultured approximately 5 days with allogeneic dendritic cells. Libraries were prepared by immunoSEQ multiplex PCR; TCRdb keeps only in-frame clonotypes and omits some of them. The table lists some 12,000 clones, 62% of them singletons, with more than 0.95% in the top ten. Their specific antigens are unknown. The sequenced sample consisted of naive CD8+ T cells from blood cultured with dendritic cells. The subset denotes: CD45RA+ naive T cells. The receptors shown here come from a human donor in good health.

This clone was seen a handful of times. The gene calls are TRBV5-1 and TRBJ2-1; 10 bases line up with TRBD2. This CDR3 spans 15 amino acids. The trim removed 4 bases at V and 7 bases at J, leaving 8 bases unmatched. Germline CDR1 SGHRS, CDR2 YFSETQ. CDR3 loop: CASSQSGGVKNEQFF. DNA for the CDR3: TGCGCCAGCAGCCAGAGCGGGGGGGTAAAGAATGAGCAGTTCTTC. Filled out from reference TRBV5-1 and TRBJ2-1, the complete variable domain reads KAGVTQTPRYLIKTRGQQVTLSCSPISGHRSVSWYQQTPGQGLQFLFEYFSETQRNKGNFPGRFSGRQFSNSRSEMNVSTLELGDSALYLCASSQSGGVKNEQFFGPGTRLTVL.

V is TRBV7-9 and J is TRBJ1-1, with a weak D call TRBD1 (6 bases). The CDR3 length is 15 residues. In germline, CDR1 is SEHNR, CDR2 FQNEAQ (reference sequence). Trimming removed 2 bases from V and 1 base from J, with 11 bases in between. The CDR3 region has the DNA TGTGCCAGCAGCTTAATGACAGGTTCGAACACTGAAGCTTTCTTT. It is translated as CASSLMTGSNTEAFF.

CDR3 region: CASSPGLAFGEQYF. CDR3 coding DNA: TGCGCCAGCAGCCCCGGACTTGCCTTCGGAGAGCAGTACTTC. V gene TRBV4-1 combines with J gene TRBJ2-7; maybe TRBD2 (5 bases). Germline loops: CDR1 MGHRA, CDR2 YSYEKL. CDR3 size: 14 residues. The ends were cut back, 4 bases at V and 7 bases at J, with 17 bases in the middle.

CDR3 nucleotides: TGTGCCAGCAGCCTCTTTGGACTAGCGAGGACCAATGAGCAGTTCTTC. This encodes CASSLFGLARTNEQFF. V gene TRBV7-9 combines with J gene TRBJ2-1; TRBD2 agrees at 9 bases. The CDR3 loop spans 16 amino acids. With V trimmed by 5 bases and J by 6 bases, 11 bases remained unmatched. Germline V CDR1 and CDR2: SEHNR, FQNEAQ (reference sequence).

This chain uses TRBV15 with TRBJ1-6, with 7 bases aligning to TRBD1. The CDR3 runs 15 residues. The germline CDR1 and CDR2 sequences are LNHNV and YYDKDF (reference sequence). Losses at the gene ends were 1 base for V and 7 bases for J; bases not matched to a gene: 4. CDR3 sequence: CATSRGQGGNSPLHF. CDR3 DNA: TGTGCCACCAGCAGAGGACAGGGCGGCAATTCACCCCTCCACTTT. The full variable domain, in which reference TRBV15 and TRBJ1-6 provide the parts outside the CDR3, is DAMVIQNPRYQVTQFGKPVTLSCSQTLNHNVMYWYQQKSSQAPKLLFHYYDKDFNNEADTPDNFQSRRPNTSFCFLDIRSPGLGDTAMYLCATSRGQGGNSPLHFGNGTRLTVT.

The V and J genes are TRBV6-5 and TRBJ2-7, with TRBD1 matching 9 bases. Germline values: CDR1 MNHEY, CDR2 SVGAGI. CDR3 length: 15 residues. The V and J ends lost 5 bases and 4 bases, in that order; junction bases with no gene match: 9. The CDR3 sequence is CASSPEEGQGYEQYF. For the CDR3, the DNA is TGTGCCAGCAGTCCGGAGGAGGGACAGGGATACGAGCAGTACTTC.

This sequence joins TRBV5-1 and TRBJ2-1; D is possibly TRBD2 (6 bases). This CDR3 has 16 residues. The ends were cut back, 1 base at V and 0 bases at J, with 11 bases in the middle. Germline V gives CDR1 SGHRS, CDR2 YFSETQ. CDR3: CASSLRDWSSYNEQFF. The CDR3 nucleotides read TGCGCCAGCAGCTTGAGGGACTGGAGCTCCTACAATGAGCAGTTCTTC.

The V gene is TRBV4-3, the J gene TRBJ2-1; 10 bases align to TRBD2. V gave up 0 bases and J gave up 0 bases; unmatched junction bases: 8. Germline CDR1 LGHNA, CDR2 YSLEER. The CDR3 loop spans 19 amino acids. CDR3 sequence: CASSQDVAGGYLSYNEQFF. CDR3 nucleotides: TGCGCCAGCAGCCAAGATGTAGCGGGGGGCTACCTCTCCTACAATGAGCAGTTCTTC.

This chain joins TRBV29-1 and TRBJ2-4, with a tentative D call TRBD2 (5 bases). The germline V gene encodes CDR1 SQVTM and CDR2 ANQGSEA. The CDR3 totals 12 residues. Trimming removed 6 bases at V and 9 bases at J, with 15 bases between. In nucleotides, the CDR3 is TGCAGCGTGGGAGAGGTTTTCGGCATTCAGTACTTC. Residues: CSVGEVFGIQYF.

The chain couples TRBV7-9 to TRBJ2-7, with a possible D match to TRBD2 (5 bases). Germline V gene lookup returns CDR1 SEHNR and CDR2 FQNEAQ (reference sequence). V was cut by 5 bases and J by 8 bases, with 13 bases left in between. The CDR3 contains 12 residues. The CDR3 DNA sequence: TGTGCCAGCAGCCAGTTCGGGGATAAGCAGTACTTC. Translation gives CASSQFGDKQYF.

The rearrangement uses TRBV6-6 and TRBJ1-5; 7 bases align to TRBD1. V shed 8 bases, J shed 0 bases, and the junction held 7 bases outside the gene matches. CDR1 and CDR2 from the germline V gene are MNHNY and SVGAGI (reference sequence). The CDR3 contains 15 residues. CDR3 coding DNA: TGTGCCAGCTCCAGGGGGGTTTATAGCAATCAGCCCCAGCATTTT. Translating gives CASSRGVYSNQPQHF.

The chain has TRBV7-6 and TRBJ2-3; 8 nucleotides agree with TRBD2. The CDR3 has 15 residues. V was pared by 2 bases and J by 3 bases, with 4 bases of the junction left unmatched. Germline V gene data show CDR1 as SGHVS and CDR2 as FNYEAQ. CDR3 nucleotide sequence: TGTGCCAGCAGCTTATCGGGGGGGTTTACAGATACGCAGTATTTT. Protein sequence: CASSLSGGFTDTQYF.

J is TRBJ2-5 and V is TRBV15, with 7 bases aligning to TRBD2. The CDR3 loop spans 15 amino acids. Germline V gives CDR1 LNHNV, CDR2 YYDKDF (reference sequence). V lost 0 bases and J lost 4; bases outside the gene matches: 5. CDR3 sequence: CATSRDPGTTETQYF. DNA of the CDR3: TGTGCCACCAGCAGAGATCCCGGGACTACAGAGACCCAGTACTTC.

This rearrangement joins TRBV6-5 to TRBJ2-2, with 11 bases fitting TRBD1. V lost 4 bases, J lost 7 bases, and 5 bases stayed unmatched. Germline V gives CDR1 MNHEY, CDR2 SVGAGI. There are 15 residues in the CDR3. This chain's CDR3 is CASSWGQGVVGELFF. CDR3 nucleotides: TGTGCCAGCAGTTGGGGACAGGGGGTAGTCGGGGAGCTGTTTTTT.

The CDR3, as DNA: TGTGCCAGCAGCCCAGGACTAGCGGGAAACCAAGAGACCCAGTACTTC. Protein: CASSPGLAGNQETQYF. This rearrangement joins TRBV11-3 to TRBJ2-5, with 12 bases identical to TRBD2. Germline CDR1 and CDR2: SGHNT and YENEEA. J gave up 0 bases and V 5 bases, and 4 bases lay outside the gene matches. CDR3 length equals 16 residues.

This clone has only one observation. The chain couples TRBV5-6 to TRBJ2-3; TRBD1 matches at 7 bases. J lost 1 base, V lost 5 bases, and 4 bases had no gene match. The CDR3 is 14 amino acids. Germline values: CDR1 SGHDT, CDR2 YYEEEE. CDR3 nucleotide sequence: TGTGCCAGCAGTTCGACAGGGCGCACAGATACGCAGTATTTT. Residues: CASSSTGRTDTQYF.

The CDR3 here is CASSQEAGDLYSNQPQHF. The CDR3 coding sequence is TGTGCCAGCAGCCAAGAAGCAGGGGACCTCTATAGCAATCAGCCCCAGCATTTT. The J gene is TRBJ1-5, the V gene TRBV4-2, with D possibly TRBD1 on 6 matching bases. CDR1 LGHNA and CDR2 YNFKEQ come from the germline V gene. V dropped 0 bases and J dropped 0 bases, with 15 bases sitting between them. CDR3 length: 18 residues.

The rearrangement joins TRBV6-5 to TRBJ2-3; TRBD2 aligns across 12 bases. Germline-derived CDR1 and CDR2 are MNHEY and SVGAGI. The CDR3 covers 15 residues. Trimming removed 2 bases from V and 6 bases from J; junction bases left unmatched: 3. CDR3 nucleotide sequence: TGTGCCAGCAGTTACCTAGCGGGGGGGAGCGATACGCAGTATTTT. It codes for CASSYLAGGSDTQYF.

This clone turned up a few times. V usage is TRBV2 and J usage is TRBJ2-3; 8 bases match TRBD1. V lost 4 bases to trimming and J lost 7 bases; unmatched junction nucleotides: 13. Germline V gene data show CDR1 as SNHLY and CDR2 as FYNNEI. The CDR3 covers 16 residues. The CDR3 DNA reads as TGTGCCAGCAGTGCCCGGACAGGGTCGCGGGCTAATACGCAGTATTTT. Its protein product is CASSARTGSRANTQYF.

In this sample, this clone turned up a few times. V usage is TRBV15 and J usage is TRBJ2-3; D ambiguous. Trimming removed 0 bases at V and 6 bases at J, with 10 bases between. From germline, CDR1 is LNHNV and CDR2 YYDKDF (reference sequence). The CDR3 totals 14 residues. The CDR3 DNA reads TGTGCCACCAGCAGAGATACCCGCCGGGATACGCAGTATTTT. Its protein is CATSRDTRRDTQYF. Using reference TRBV15 and TRBJ2-3 for the parts outside the CDR3, the full variable domain is DAMVIQNPRYQVTQFGKPVTLSCSQTLNHNVMYWYQQKSSQAPKLLFHYYDKDFNNEADTPDNFQSRRPNTSFCFLDIRSPGLGDTAMYLCATSRDTRRDTQYFGPGTRLTVL.

This chain connects TRBV13 to TRBJ1-1, with TRBD1 identical over 7 bases. The CDR3 covers 14 residues. V gave up 1 base and J gave up 5 bases; unmatched junction bases: 4. CDR1 and CDR2 from the germline V gene are PRHDT and FYEKMQ (reference sequence). The CDR3 sequence is CASSLAGGGTEAFF. DNA of the CDR3: TGTGCCAGCAGCTTAGCAGGGGGTGGAACTGAAGCTTTCTTT.

This rearrangement joins TRBV19 to TRBJ1-6; 7 nucleotides align to TRBD1. This CDR3 region has 16 residues. Germline CDR1 and CDR2: LNHDA and SQIVND (reference sequence). Trimming took 6 bases from V and 0 from J; bases not matched to a gene: 5. CDR3 bases: TGTGCCAGTAGCTCGGGACAGAGCTCCTATAATTCACCCCTCCACTTT. Residues: CASSSGQSSYNSPLHF.

The chain recombines TRBV5-4 with TRBJ2-2; the match to TRBD2 covers 11 bases. Per germline, CDR1 SGHNT and CDR2 YYREEE (reference sequence). This CDR3 spans 16 amino acids. After removal of 2 bases from V and 2 bases from J, the junction contained 2 bases not matched to a gene. The CDR3 region is CASSLLAGENTGELFF. The CDR3 region has the DNA TGTGCCAGCAGCTTACTAGCGGGGGAAAACACCGGGGAGCTGTTTTTT.

V and J are TRBV9 and TRBJ2-1; 7 nucleotides match TRBD2. The CDR3 loop spans 15 amino acids. Germline V CDR1 and CDR2: SGDLS, YYNGEE. Losses at the gene ends were 4 bases for V and 8 bases for J; bases not matched to a gene: 12. The CDR3 DNA sequence: TGTGCCAGCAGCCCGAGCGGGGCACCGGCGGATGAGCAGTTCTTC. As protein: CASSPSGAPADEQFF.

CDR3 bases: TGCAGCGTTCATACAGGGTCCCAAGAGACCCAGTACTTC. Translating gives CSVHTGSQETQYF. The V call is TRBV29-1, the J call TRBJ2-5; a weak D match, TRBD1 (6 bases). The CDR3 consists of 13 residues. The germline gives CDR1 SQVTM, CDR2 ANQGSEA. V was shortened by 5 bases and J by 1 base, with 11 bases between the two germline ends.

This clone has only a few counts. The chain uses TRBV19 and TRBJ2-5; 10 positions agree with TRBD1. V was pared by 5 bases and J by 5 bases, with 8 bases of the junction left unmatched. The germline V gene encodes CDR1 LNHDA and CDR2 SQIVND (reference sequence). The CDR3 covers 15 residues. This chain's CDR3 is CASSGRDRGDETQYF. The CDR3 region has the DNA TGTGCCAGTAGTGGCCGGGACAGGGGAGACGAGACCCAGTACTTC.

The genes are TRBV5-6 and TRBJ2-2; D call uncertain. The V gene's germline CDR1 is SGHDT and CDR2 YYEEEE. The CDR3 extends over 14 amino acids. V lost 1 base and J 5 bases, leaving 9 bases between the germline ends. The chain's CDR3 is CASSLFATTGELFF. As DNA, the CDR3 is TGTGCCAGCAGCTTGTTTGCGACTACCGGGGAGCTGTTTTTT.

In its sample, this clone was seen a few times. This chain uses TRBV11-3 with TRBJ2-5, with D perhaps matching TRBD2 (7 bases). The CDR3 length is 15 residues. The V gene lost 5 bases and the J gene lost 5 bases, with 18 bases spanning the gap. In germline, CDR1 is SGHNT, CDR2 YENEEA. The CDR3 region is CASSPLDGGRETQYF. CDR3 DNA sequence: TGTGCCAGCAGCCCCCTAGACGGGGGGCGGGAGACCCAGTACTTC.

CDR3 sequence (DNA): TGTGCCAGCAGCCAAACCGGGGGGCTGGGCTCAGATACGCAGTATTTT. It specifies CASSQTGGLGSDTQYF. The rearrangement uses TRBV4-2 and TRBJ2-3, with a weak D call TRBD2 (7 bases). Germline assignment: CDR1 LGHNA and CDR2 YNFKEQ. CDR3 size: 16 residues. V dropped 2 bases and J dropped 4 bases, with 16 bases sitting between them.